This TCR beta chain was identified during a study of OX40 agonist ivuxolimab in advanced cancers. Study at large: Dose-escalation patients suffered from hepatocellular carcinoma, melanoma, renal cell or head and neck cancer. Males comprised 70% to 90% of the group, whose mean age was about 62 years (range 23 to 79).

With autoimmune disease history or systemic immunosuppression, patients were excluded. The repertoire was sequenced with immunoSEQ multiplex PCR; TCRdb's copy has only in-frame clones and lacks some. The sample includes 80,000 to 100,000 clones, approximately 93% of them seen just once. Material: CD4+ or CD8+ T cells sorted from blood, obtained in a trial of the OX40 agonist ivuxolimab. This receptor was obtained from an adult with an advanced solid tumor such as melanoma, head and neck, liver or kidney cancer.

The CDR3: CASSSRGWQPYYTF. CDR3 DNA sequence: TGTGCCAGCAGCTCAAGGGGGTGGCAGCCATACTACACCTTC. The chain links TRBV11-3 to TRBJ1-2; a possible D gene is TRBD1 (6 bases). V was pared by 4 bases and J by 10 bases, with 19 bases between. The length of the CDR3 is 14 residues. Germline loops: CDR1 SGHNT, CDR2 YENEEA.